This T cell receptor (beta chain) derives from a study of T cell responses to AZD1222 COVID-19 vaccine. Overall study findings and caveats: With two AZD1222 doses given, Spike-specific TCR breadth and depth both rose. Females made up more of the donors, who were largely white British, and clonal diversity may have come out too low. Samples come after the peak T cell response, not at day 14.

Some clones are missing from TCRdb's copy, which holds only in-frame ones; the method was immunoSEQ multiplex PCR. This sample has 150,000 to 200,000 clones; 70% to 90% occur once, and the top ten carry roughly 6%. Notes on this clone: Its cognate antigen is unknown.

Trimming cost V 10 bases and J 1 base, with 17 bases left between them. The CDR3 covers 15 residues. The germline V gene has CDR1 KGHDR and CDR2 SFDVKD. This chain links TRBV24-1 with TRBJ2-3; D may be TRBD2 (6 bases). This receptor was obtained from an adult in good health. The sequencing used peripheral blood, collected on day 0 of AZD1222 vaccination. The CDR3 spells CATAKEGDRTDTQYF. The CDR3, as DNA: TGTGCCACTGCTAAGGAGGGTGACCGCACAGATACGCAGTATTTT.